A single sample is the source of the 2 T cell receptor beta chains below, sequenced in a study of cytomegalovirus exposure and HLA in healthy donors. The PCR employed 60 Vbeta primers together with 13 Jbeta primers. The protocol was immunoSEQ multiplex PCR, while the TCRdb copy is restricted to in-frame clones and leaves out a portion. Among more than 95,000 clones listed, roughly three quarters were seen once. The sample taken for sequencing was PBMCs. These TCRs come from a young woman in good health and CMV-seropositive.

The chain links TRBV6-4 to TRBJ2-3, with 11 bases that match TRBD2. CDR3 length: 16 amino acids. With V trimmed by 5 bases and J by 6 bases, 10 bases remained unmatched. Germline-derived CDR1 and CDR2 are MRHNA and SNTAGT. CDR3 protein: CASSRRSGRAADTQYF. CDR3 nucleotide sequence: TGTGCCAGCAGTCGCCGTAGCGGGAGGGCAGCCGATACGCAGTATTTT.

This clone was detected only a few times. The rearrangement uses TRBV4-3 and TRBJ2-3; TRBD1 matches at 8 bases. The germline gives CDR1 LGHNA, CDR2 YSLEER. The CDR3 extends over 16 amino acids. With 1 base clipped from V and 4 bases from J, the junction kept 7 bases outside the gene matches. CDR3 loop: CASSQVSDRVADTQYF. The CDR3 DNA reads TGCGCCAGCAGCCAAGTCTCGGACAGGGTAGCAGATACGCAGTATTTT.